The present T cell receptor (beta chain) was sequenced within a study of T-cell memory formation after mild COVID-19. Study in general: TCR clusters largely stayed donor specific. Notes on the study in general: CD4+ contracting clones were found mainly in CM and EM, and CD8+ ones in EMRA. A second wave expanding day 15 to 37 was CD4+-biased; contracting clones were balanced.

J lost 3 bases, V lost 2 bases, and 5 bases had no gene match. This CDR3 contains 16 residues. Germline CDR1 and CDR2: SGHTA and FQGNSA. Amplification by 5'RACE using constant-segment primers produced TCR alpha and TCR beta cDNA libraries that carried sample barcodes and UMIs. A single record per CDR3 protein comes from TCRdb applying MiXCR to the 5' RACE reads. The table lists about 400,000 distinct CDR3 sequences, roughly a quarter of them singletons, with around 14% in the top ten. This clonotype appeared a few times. Its specificity is unknown. This TCR derives from an adult woman who had mild COVID-19 (a few samples of this study predate the infection). Cell type and time point are not known. The rearrangement uses TRBV7-2 and TRBJ2-3; 10 bases line up with TRBD2. The source material was PBMCs or a T cell subset sorted from them (not recorded which). The CDR3 nucleotides read TGTGCCAGCAGCTTATTCGTAGCGGGGGGTACAGATACGCAGTATTTT. Amino acids: CASSLFVAGGTDTQYF.